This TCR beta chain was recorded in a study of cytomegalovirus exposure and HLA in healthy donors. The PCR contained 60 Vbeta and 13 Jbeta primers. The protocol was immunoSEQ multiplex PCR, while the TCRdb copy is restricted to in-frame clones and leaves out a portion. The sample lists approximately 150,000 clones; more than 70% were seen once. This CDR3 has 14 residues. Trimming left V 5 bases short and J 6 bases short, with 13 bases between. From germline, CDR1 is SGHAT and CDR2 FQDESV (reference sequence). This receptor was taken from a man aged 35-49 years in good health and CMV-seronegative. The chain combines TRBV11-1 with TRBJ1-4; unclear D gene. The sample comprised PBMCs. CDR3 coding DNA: TGTGCCAGCAGCCAGCGGAGGGCAGATGAAAAACTGTTTTTT. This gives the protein CASSQRRADEKLFF.